The subject of this entry is one TCR beta chain. What it binds is not known. Time point described: persistent/refractory GD, antithyroid drugs over 5 years with positive TRAb. PBMC RNA was the source of the TCR library. Investigators report Graves' disease was diagnosed under American Thyroid Association guidelines. Germline assignment: CDR1 SGHDT and CDR2 YYEEEE. Trimming removed 2 bases at V and 6 bases at J, with 11 bases between. The CDR3 sequence is 13 residues long. According to the study, TCR beta libraries were built with iRepertoire HTBI primers and CDR3-region Arm-PCR. One entry per CDR3 protein results from TCRdb running MiXCR on the multiplex PCR reads. The sample records about 470,000 distinct CDR3 sequences, around 21% being singletons. This sample is part of a study of regulatory T cells in long-lasting Graves disease. Study-level results: A greater number of public clonotypes (approximately 2,500) was shared by persistent patients than by new patients (roughly 880). Rather than thyroid tissue, only peripheral blood underwent study. Among samples with persistent disease, TRBV28, TRBJ1-2 and TRBJ2-5 were favored.

The TCR was taken from a female donor with Graves disease. The sample was peripheral blood mononuclear cells (PBMCs), taken when the disease was refractory, from a patient treated with antithyroid drugs. The rearrangement links TRBV5-6 to TRBJ2-5; TRBD1 might be the D (6 bases). The chain's CDR3 is CASSFQGKKTQYF. The CDR3 DNA reads TGTGCCAGCAGCTTCCAGGGGAAAAAGACCCAGTACTTC.